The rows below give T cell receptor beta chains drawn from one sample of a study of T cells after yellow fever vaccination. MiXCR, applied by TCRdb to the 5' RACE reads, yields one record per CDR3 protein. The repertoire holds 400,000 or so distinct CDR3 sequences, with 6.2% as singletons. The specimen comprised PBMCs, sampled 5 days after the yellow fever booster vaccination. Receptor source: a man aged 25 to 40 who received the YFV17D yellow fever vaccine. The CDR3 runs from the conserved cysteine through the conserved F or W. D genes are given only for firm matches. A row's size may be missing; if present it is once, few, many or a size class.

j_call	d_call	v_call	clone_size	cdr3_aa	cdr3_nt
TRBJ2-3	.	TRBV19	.	CASNDNGVDTQYF	TGTGCCAGTAACGACAATGGGGTAGATACGCAGTATTTT
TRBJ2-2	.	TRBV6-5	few	CASSYLEIGELFF	TGTGCCAGCAGTTACTTAGAGATCGGGGAGCTGTTTTTT
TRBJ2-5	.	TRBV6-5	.	CASSYQGTPRGETQYF	TGTGCCAGCAGTTACCAAGGGACACCCAGGGGAGAGACCCAGTACTTC
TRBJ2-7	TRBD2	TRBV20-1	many	CSPVHTRGRERQHEQYF	TGCAGTCCAGTGCACACCCGCGGGAGGGAGAGGCAGCACGAGCAGTACTTC
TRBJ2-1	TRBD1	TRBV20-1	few	CSARGTGGFYEQFF	TGCAGTGCTAGGGGGACAGGGGGCTTCTATGAGCAGTTCTTC
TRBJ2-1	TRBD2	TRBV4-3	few	CASSQDSTSGRANEQFF	TGCGCCAGCAGCCAAGATAGCACTAGCGGGAGGGCCAATGAGCAGTTCTTC
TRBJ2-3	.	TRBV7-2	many	CASSLDAVRTDTQYF	TGTGCCAGCAGCTTAGATGCAGTTCGCACAGATACGCAGTATTTT
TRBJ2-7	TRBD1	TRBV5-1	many	CASRLSGDRASEQYF	TGCGCCAGCAGGTTGAGCGGGGACAGGGCATCCGAGCAGTACTTC
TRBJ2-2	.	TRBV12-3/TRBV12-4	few	CASRSSARGTGELFF	TGTGCCAGCAGATCTAGCGCTCGGGGCACCGGGGAGCTGTTTTTT
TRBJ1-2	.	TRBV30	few	CAWSSGTVAVCTF	TGTGCCTGGAGTTCCGGGACGGTGGCCGTTTGCACCTTC
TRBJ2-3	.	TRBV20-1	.	CSATSPREPDTQYF	TGCAGTGCTACCTCTCCCCGGGAGCCAGATACGCAGTATTTT
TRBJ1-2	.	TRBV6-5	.	CASSYNRDLSYGYNF	TGTGCCAGCAGTTACAACAGGGATCTTTCCTATGGCTACAACTTC
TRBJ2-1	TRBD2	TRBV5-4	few	CASSSPGLAGVQFF	TGTGCCAGCAGCTCACCGGGACTAGCGGGAGTGCAGTTCTTC
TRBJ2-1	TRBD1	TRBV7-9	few	CASSPWDRGNHNEQFF	TGTGCCAGCAGCCCCTGGGACAGGGGGAATCACAATGAGCAGTTCTTC
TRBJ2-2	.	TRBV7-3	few	CASSLGGWTGELFF	TGTGCCAGCAGCTTAGGGGGTTGGACCGGGGAGCTGTTTTTT
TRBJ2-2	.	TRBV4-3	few	CASSDSGTTGELFF	TGCGCCAGCAGCGATAGCGGCACCACCGGGGAGCTGTTTTTT
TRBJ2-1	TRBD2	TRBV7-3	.	CASSRTSVRTSINEQFF	TGTGCCAGCAGCCGCACCTCCGTGCGGACTAGCATCAATGAGCAGTTCTTC
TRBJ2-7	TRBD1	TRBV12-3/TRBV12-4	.	CASSPRRDSHEYF	TGTGCCAGCAGTCCCCGACGGGACAGTCATGAGTACTTC
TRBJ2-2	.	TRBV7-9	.	CASSHPAAGELFF	TGTGCCAGCAGCCATCCCGCGGCCGGGGAGCTGTTTTTT
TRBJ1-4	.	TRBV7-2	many	CASSWGTFNEKLFF	TGTGCCAGCAGCTGGGGGACCTTCAATGAAAAACTGTTTTTT
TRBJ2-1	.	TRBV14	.	CASSQKLPSSRPYNEQFF	TGTGCCAGCAGCCAAAAGCTCCCTTCAAGCAGGCCCTACAATGAGCAGTTCTTC
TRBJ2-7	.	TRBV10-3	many	CAITEGLAGPTYEQYF	TGTGCCATCACCGAGGGGTTGGCAGGACCCACCTACGAGCAGTACTTC
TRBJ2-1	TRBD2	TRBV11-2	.	CASTGGGGRISEQFF	TGTGCCAGCACCGGCGGCGGCGGGAGGATTTCTGAGCAGTTCTTC
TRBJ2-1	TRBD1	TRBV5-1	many	CASSLEGTGGFEQFF	TGCGCCAGCAGCTTGGAAGGGACAGGGGGTTTTGAGCAGTTCTTC
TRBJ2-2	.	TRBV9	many	CASSPVDTGELFF	TGTGCCAGCAGCCCGGTTGACACCGGGGAGCTGTTTTTT
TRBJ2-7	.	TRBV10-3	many	CAISELRDSYEQYF	TGTGCCATCAGTGAGCTCCGGGACTCCTACGAGCAGTACTTC
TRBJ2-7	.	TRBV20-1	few	CSAASPGREQYF	TGCAGTGCAGCAAGCCCAGGGCGCGAGCAGTACTTC
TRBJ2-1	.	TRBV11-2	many	CASSLAYHGGGGFF	TGTGCCAGCAGCTTAGCCTACCATGGTGGAGGAGGGTTCTTC
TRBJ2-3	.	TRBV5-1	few	CASSLLVVADTQYF	TGCGCCAGCAGCTTACTAGTCGTGGCTGATACGCAGTATTTT
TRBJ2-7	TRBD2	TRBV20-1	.	CSARDLAGEAYEQYF	TGCAGTGCTAGGGATTTAGCGGGAGAGGCCTACGAGCAGTACTTC
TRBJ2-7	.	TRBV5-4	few	CASSRLDSDYEQYF	TGTGCCAGCAGCCGATTGGACTCGGACTACGAGCAGTACTTC
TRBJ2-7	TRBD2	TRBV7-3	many	CASSLTPGRAYEQYF	TGTGCCAGCAGCTTAACCCCCGGGAGGGCCTACGAGCAGTACTTC
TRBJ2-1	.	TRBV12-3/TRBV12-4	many	CASSLTLGAYNEQFF	TGTGCCAGCAGTTTAACACTAGGGGCCTACAATGAGCAGTTCTTC
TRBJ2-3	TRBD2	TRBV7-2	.	CASSSITSGRAGDTQYF	TGTGCCAGCAGCTCAATTACTAGCGGGAGGGCAGGTGATACGCAGTATTTT
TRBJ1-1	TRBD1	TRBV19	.	CARDRVAFF	TGTGCCAGAGACAGGGTAGCTTTCTTT
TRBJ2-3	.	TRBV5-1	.	CASSLDRQDTQYF	TGCGCCAGCAGCTTGGACAGGCAAGATACGCAGTATTTT
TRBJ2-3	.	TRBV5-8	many	CASSLVHVTDTQYF	TGTGCCAGCAGCCTGGTCCATGTCACAGATACGCAGTATTTT
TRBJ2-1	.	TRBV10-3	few	CAISAQSERGYNEQFF	TGTGCCATCAGCGCACAATCCGAGAGGGGTTACAATGAGCAGTTCTTC
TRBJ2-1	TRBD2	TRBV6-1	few	CASSEGLAGDNEQFF	TGTGCCAGCAGTGAGGGACTAGCGGGAGACAATGAGCAGTTCTTC
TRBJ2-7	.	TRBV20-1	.	CSARDSPGFYEQYF	TGCAGTGCTAGAGATTCCCCGGGTTTCTACGAGCAGTACTTC
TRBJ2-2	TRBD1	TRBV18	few	CASSRETGGMELFF	TGTGCCAGCTCACGCGAGACAGGGGGCATGGAGCTGTTTTTT
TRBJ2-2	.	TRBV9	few	CASSVGVGGELFF	TGTGCCAGCAGCGTTGGGGTGGGCGGGGAGCTGTTTTTT
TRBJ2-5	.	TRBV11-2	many	CASSLVGVGYQETQYF	TGTGCCAGCAGCTTAGTCGGCGTGGGGTACCAAGAGACCCAGTACTTC
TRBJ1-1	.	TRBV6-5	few	CASSYSPVLSEAFF	TGTGCCAGCAGTTACTCGCCCGTTCTTTCTGAAGCTTTCTTT
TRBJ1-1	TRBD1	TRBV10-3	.	CAIERTGGEAFF	TGTGCCATCGAGCGGACAGGGGGTGAAGCTTTCTTT
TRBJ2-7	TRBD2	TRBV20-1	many	CSAPEGLAGASEQYF	TGCAGTGCTCCTGAAGGACTAGCGGGAGCCTCCGAGCAGTACTTC
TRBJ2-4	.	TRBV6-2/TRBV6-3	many	CASSHLRMGQYF	TGTGCCAGCAGTCACTTAAGGATGGGTCAGTACTTC
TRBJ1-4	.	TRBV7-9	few	CASSLDQTLNEKLFF	TGTGCCAGCAGCTTGGATCAGACGCTTAATGAAAAACTGTTTTTT